These T cell receptor beta chains were read from a single sample in a study of cytomegalovirus exposure and HLA in healthy donors. The repertoire was sequenced with immunoSEQ multiplex PCR; TCRdb's copy has only in-frame clones and lacks some. Of about 180,000 clones in the sample, about 80% are singletons; the top ten hold around 3.4%. The sequenced sample consisted of PBMCs. Receptors originate from a woman aged 55-75 years in good health and CMV-seropositive. The CDR3 runs from the conserved cysteine through the conserved F or W. D genes are given only for firm matches. The listing skips clone size in some rows; elsewhere it reads once, few, many or a size class.

-	TRBV18	TRBJ2-7	-	TGTGCCAGCTCACCAAACAGTCGGCCCGGCGAGCAGTACTTC	CASSPNSRPGEQYF
-	TRBV29-1	TRBJ1-2	-	TGCAGCGTTAAGACAGCCCTATCTAACTATGGCTACACCTTC	CSVKTALSNYGYTF
-	TRBV7-8	TRBJ2-7	-	TGTGCCAGCAGCCCTGGACAGTTATCCTACGAGCAGTACTTC	CASSPGQLSYEQYF
-	TRBV6-1	TRBJ2-3	-	TGTGCCAGCAGTTTGCAACTAAACACAGATACGCAGTATTTT	CASSLQLNTDTQYF
-	TRBV30	TRBJ2-7	-	TGTGCCTGGACACAAGACAGAAGCTACGAGCAGTACTTC	CAWTQDRSYEQYF
-	TRBV19	TRBJ1-5	-	TGTGCCAGTGGTACAGGGAGGGGAATACAGCCCCAGCATTTT	CASGTGRGIQPQHF
-	TRBV7-9	TRBJ1-5	-	TGTGCCAGCAGCCAGGGGTCAAGCTCCAATCAGCCCCAGCATTTT	CASSQGSSSNQPQHF
-	TRBV28	TRBJ1-1	-	TGTGCCAGCAGCCCGAGGGTGGACACTGAAGCTTTCTTT	CASSPRVDTEAFF
TRBD2	TRBV5-6	TRBJ2-7	-	TGTGCCAGCAGCTCCCCGGGACTACCTTCCTACGAGCAGTACTTC	CASSSPGLPSYEQYF
-	TRBV6-5	TRBJ1-1	few	TGTGCCAGCAGCCATGGGACATCGAACACTGAAGCTTTCTTT	CASSHGTSNTEAFF
-	TRBV4-2	TRBJ1-6	-	TGTGCCAGCAGCCAAGATTACAGGGACTCACCCCTCCACTTT	CASSQDYRDSPLHF
-	TRBV4-3	TRBJ1-4	-	TGCGCCAGCAGCCAAGATCGGGCAGGGGAACTGTTTTTT	CASSQDRAGELFF
-	TRBV6-1	TRBJ1-6	-	TGTGCCAGCAGTGATGCGGGGGCAGGTGAATCACCCCTCCACTTT	CASSDAGAGESPLHF
TRBD2	TRBV4-1	TRBJ2-1	-	TGCGCCAGCAGCCAAGATCCGACGGGGGGACTAGCGGGATCTTATGAGCAGTTCTTC	CASSQDPTGGLAGSYEQFF
TRBD2	TRBV10-3	TRBJ2-1	-	TGTGCCATCAGCATTAGCGGGGGGACCTACAATGAGCAGTTCTTC	CAISISGGTYNEQFF
TRBD1	TRBV7-8	TRBJ1-4	-	TGTGCCAGCAGCCAGGACAGGGGGCGGAATGAAAAACTGTTTTTT	CASSQDRGRNEKLFF
-	TRBV5-1	TRBJ1-1	-	TGCGCCAGCAGACAGGATCAAAACACTGAAGCTTTCTTT	CASRQDQNTEAFF
TRBD1	TRBV29-1	TRBJ2-7	-	TGCAGCGTTCGGGACAGCCAATACGAGCAGTACTTC	CSVRDSQYEQYF
TRBD1	TRBV29-1	TRBJ1-2	few	TGCAGCGGAGGGACAGGGGGCAACTATGGCTACACCTTC	CSGGTGGNYGYTF
-	TRBV30	TRBJ2-5	-	TGTGCCTGGAGTTTCGGGGAATGCGAGACCCAGTACTTC	CAWSFGECETQYF
-	TRBV4-3	TRBJ2-1	-	TGCGCCAGCAGCCAAGATAGTCCGGACAATGAGCAGTTCTTC	CASSQDSPDNEQFF